These 24 T cell receptor beta chains were all obtained from the same sample, sequenced in a study of siplizumab effects on memory and regulatory T cells. Produced via immunoSEQ multiplex PCR; TCRdb's table is partial and in-frame only. The sample consists of over 100,000 clones, 92% of them appearing once. Material for sequencing was Tregs sorted from blood. The origin of the receptors is a human donor in good health.

V is TRBV7-9 and J is TRBJ1-5; a possible D gene is TRBD1 (6 bases). The CDR3 loop spans 17 amino acids. Trimming pared 1 base from V and 4 bases from J, leaving 17 bases between. CDR1 SEHNR and CDR2 FQNEAQ come from the germline V gene (reference sequence). DNA of the CDR3: TGTGCCAGCAGCTTAGGCATCGGACAGCTTTGGAATCAGCCCCAGCATTTT. It is translated as CASSLGIGQLWNQPQHF. Looking up the rest from reference TRBV7-9 and TRBJ1-5 gives the full variable domain: DTGVSQNPRHKITKRGQNVTFRCDPISEHNRLYWYRQTLGQGPEFLTYFQNEAQLEKSRLLSDRFSAERPKGSFSTLEIQRTEQGDSAMYLCASSLGIGQLWNQPQHFGDGTRLSIL.

This clone appeared a single time. The chain recombines TRBV7-3 with TRBJ1-2; D unresolved. V lost 3 bases and J lost 0, with 5 bases in between. CDR1 is SGHTA, CDR2 FQGTGA, per germline. This CDR3 spans 13 amino acids. The CDR3 region is CASSFQTNYGYTF. The CDR3 DNA sequence: TGTGCCAGCAGCTTTCAAACTAACTATGGCTACACCTTC.

The chain joins TRBV6-1 to TRBJ1-2; 7 bases are a match to TRBD1. CDR3 length: 14 residues. Per germline, CDR1 MNHNS and CDR2 SASEGT. V trimming: 7 bases; J trimming: 3 bases; junction bases outside the gene matches: 8. Written as DNA, the CDR3 is TGTGCCAGCACGGAAGGGGGCGCGTACTATGGCTACACCTTC. Translating it yields CASTEGGAYYGYTF.

The V call is TRBV19, the J call TRBJ1-1; no clear D. Germline loops: CDR1 LNHDA, CDR2 SQIVND (reference sequence). Trimming pared 6 bases from V and 6 bases from J, leaving 17 bases between. The CDR3 is 14 residues long. The CDR3 nucleotides are TGTGCCAGTAGCTACGGAGGCGGGTGGTCTGAAGCTTTCTTT. Translation gives CASSYGGGWSEAFF.

The rearrangement links TRBV19 to TRBJ2-2; D is perhaps TRBD1 (6 bases). Trimming removed 7 bases from V and 1 base from J, with 7 bases in between. Germline V gene sequence: CDR1 LNHDA, CDR2 SQIVND (reference sequence). CDR3 length: 13 residues. The DNA for the CDR3 is TGTGCCAGTAAAGGGGGGAACACCGGGGAGCTGTTTTTT. This codes for CASKGGNTGELFF. Full variable domain (missing parts from reference TRBV19 and TRBJ2-2): DGGITQSPKYLFRKEGQNVTLSCEQNLNHDAMYWYRQDPGQGLRLIYYSQIVNDFQKGDIAEGYSVSREKKESFPLTVTSAQKNPTAFYLCASKGGNTGELFFGEGSRLTVL.

This clone was found once. The chain couples TRBV7-9 to TRBJ2-1; no clear D gene. Germline loops: CDR1 SEHNR, CDR2 FQNEAQ (reference sequence). Between the trimmed V and J ends, which lost 3 bases and 8 bases, there was a span of 11 bases. The CDR3 covers 13 residues. The CDR3 DNA reads TGTGCCAGCAGCTTGGGTTACACTTATGAGCAGTTCTTC. This gives the protein CASSLGYTYEQFF.

The V call is TRBV19, the J call TRBJ2-7; 12 bases map to TRBD1. With 5 bases clipped from V and 5 bases from J, the junction kept 4 bases outside the gene matches. Germline V gives CDR1 LNHDA, CDR2 SQIVND (reference sequence). The CDR3 runs 14 residues. This CDR3 reads CASSAGQGAHEQYF. DNA for the CDR3: TGTGCCAGTAGTGCGGGACAGGGGGCCCACGAGCAGTACTTC.

The rearrangement links TRBV2 to TRBJ2-3; D call uncertain. CDR1 is SNHLY and CDR2 is FYNNEI in the germline V gene. The CDR3 is 14 residues long. V lost 6 bases and J 2 bases, leaving 12 bases between the germline ends. The CDR3 reads CASSRGGFTDTQYF. The CDR3 DNA follows: TGTGCCAGCAGCAGAGGCGGCTTCACAGATACGCAGTATTTT.

The chain combines TRBV7-8 with TRBJ2-7, with TRBD2 matching over 11 bases. Trimming took 2 bases from V and 4 from J; bases not matched to a gene: 10. Germline V lookup: CDR1 SGHVS, CDR2 FQNEAQ. The CDR3 runs 17 residues. DNA for the CDR3: TGTGCCAGCAGCTTAAAGGTCGGGCTAGCGGGGGGATACGAGCAGTACTTC. It encodes CASSLKVGLAGGYEQYF.

The chain uses TRBV11-2 and TRBJ1-2; D remains ambiguous. V was trimmed by 1 base and J by 2 bases, leaving 20 bases between them. Germline V CDR1 and CDR2: SGHAT, FQNNGV. CDR3 length: 18 residues. CDR3 amino acids: CASSLGSGVGTANYGYTF. The CDR3 region has the DNA TGTGCCAGCAGCTTAGGGTCGGGAGTCGGAACAGCCAACTATGGCTACACCTTC.

This clone was counted a single time. J is TRBJ2-3 and V is TRBV10-3; 13 positions agree with TRBD2. In germline, CDR1 is ENHRY, CDR2 SYGVKD. The CDR3 runs 15 residues. V shed 7 bases and J 1 base; nucleotides not matched to a gene: 2. This CDR3 is CAIKGLAGGTDTQYF. DNA of the CDR3: TGTGCCATCAAAGGACTAGCGGGGGGCACAGATACGCAGTATTTT.

This clone came up once. This chain connects TRBV9 to TRBJ2-2; the D gene is possibly TRBD1 (5 bases). V dropped 4 bases and J dropped 4 bases, with 11 bases sitting between them. The germline CDR1 and CDR2 sequences are SGDLS and YYNGEE. The CDR3 extends over 14 amino acids. This CDR3 is CASSPRGATGELFF. The CDR3 nucleotides are TGTGCCAGCAGCCCTCGTGGGGCCACCGGGGAGCTGTTTTTT.

V and J are TRBV6-6 and TRBJ2-7; D possibly corresponds to TRBD2 (5 bases). This CDR3 has 15 residues. V was shortened by 0 bases and J by 1 base, with 10 bases between the two germline ends. Germline V CDR1 and CDR2: MNHNY, SVGAGI (reference sequence). The CDR3 loop is CASSYSGMGSYEQYF. The CDR3, as DNA: TGTGCCAGCAGTTACTCCGGGATGGGGTCCTACGAGCAGTACTTC.

V is TRBV18 and J is TRBJ1-1; D possibly corresponds to TRBD1 (5 bases). Deletions cut 3 bases from V and 4 bases from J, with 15 bases between. Looked up from germline, CDR1 is KGHSH and CDR2 is LQKENI. The CDR3 has 15 amino acids. The CDR3 is CASSPQEGPSTEAFF. The CDR3 nucleotides read TGTGCCAGCTCACCCCAGGAGGGGCCGAGCACTGAAGCTTTCTTT.

This sequence joins TRBV11-2 and TRBJ1-5; D is uncertain. Germline CDR1 reads SGHAT; CDR2 reads FQNNGV. This CDR3 region has 13 residues. V gave up 3 bases and J gave up 3 bases, with 6 bases separating them. This CDR3 reads CASSFTPNQPQHF. CDR3 DNA: TGTGCCAGCAGCTTCACCCCCAATCAGCCCCAGCATTTT.

The J gene is TRBJ2-2, the V gene TRBV6-1; 11 bases match TRBD1. The CDR3 is made up of 14 amino acids. With 9 bases clipped from V and 7 bases from J, the junction kept 7 bases outside the gene matches. CDR1 and CDR2 (germline): MNHNS, SASEGT. The CDR3 DNA reads as TGTGCCAGTCGGACAGGGGGCGATAGCGGGGAGCTGTTTTTT. Translation gives CASRTGGDSGELFF.

V is TRBV5-4 and J is TRBJ2-3; a weak D match, TRBD2 (5 bases). The germline V and J ends were trimmed by 4 bases and 0 bases, with 21 bases remaining between them. The CDR3 covers 18 residues. The germline V gene encodes CDR1 SGHNT and CDR2 YYREEE (reference sequence). The DNA of the CDR3 is TGTGCCAGCAGCCCCCGGCAGCGGAGCCGAAGAAGCACAGATACGCAGTATTTT. Its translation is CASSPRQRSRRSTDTQYF.

The chain combines TRBV10-3 with TRBJ2-7; D perhaps matches TRBD2 (5 bases). V was shortened by 10 bases and J by 7 bases, with 11 bases between the two germline ends. The CDR3 is 10 amino acids. CDR1 is ENHRY, CDR2 SYGVKD, per germline. CDR3 coding DNA: TGTGCCACCGGGGTCGTGGAGCAGTACTTC. This translates into CATGVVEQYF.

This chain joins TRBV7-9 and TRBJ2-7; D remains ambiguous. Germline lookup yields CDR1 SEHNR and CDR2 FQNEAQ (reference sequence). The germline V and J ends were trimmed by 3 bases and 4 bases, with 10 bases remaining between them. This CDR3 comprises 13 residues. CDR3 DNA sequence: TGTGCCAGCAGCTTTCTAGGAGAATACGAGCAGTACTTC. Amino acid sequence: CASSFLGEYEQYF. The full variable domain, rest sourced from reference TRBV7-9 and TRBJ2-7, is DTGVSQNPRHKITKRGQNVTFRCDPISEHNRLYWYRQTLGQGPEFLTYFQNEAQLEKSRLLSDRFSAERPKGSFSTLEIQRTEQGDSAMYLCASSFLGEYEQYFGPGTRLTVT.

The chain combines TRBV5-1 with TRBJ2-3, with 8 positions matching TRBD2. CDR3 length: 16 amino acids. The V segment lost 6 bases and the J segment 6 bases; nucleotides outside the gene matches: 15. The germline V gene encodes CDR1 SGHRS and CDR2 YFSETQ. CDR3 nucleotide sequence: TGCGCCAGCACTATGCCCCAGTTAGCGGGGCGCGATACGCAGTATTTT. Translation: CASTMPQLAGRDTQYF.

J is TRBJ2-3 and V is TRBV2, with TRBD2 matching 13 bases. This CDR3 contains 16 residues. Germline V gives CDR1 SNHLY, CDR2 FYNNEI. Losses at the gene ends were 6 bases for V and 0 bases for J; bases not matched to a gene: 3. CDR3 sequence reads: CASRKTSGRSTDTQYF. The DNA for the CDR3 is TGTGCCAGCAGGAAGACTAGCGGGAGGAGCACAGATACGCAGTATTTT.

The chain has TRBV6-6 and TRBJ2-1; 11 nucleotides line up with TRBD1. The CDR3 extends over 13 amino acids. V was pared by 6 bases and J by 13 bases, with 8 bases of the junction left unmatched. The germline gives CDR1 MNHNY, CDR2 SVGAGI (reference sequence). CDR3 sequence reads: CASSRDRGSEQFF. In DNA form, the CDR3 reads TGTGCCAGCAGCCGGGACAGGGGGTCTGAACAGTTCTTC.

The chain recombines TRBV7-9 with TRBJ2-1, with 14 bases that match TRBD2. Germline values: CDR1 SEHNR, CDR2 FQNEAQ (reference sequence). V lost 5 bases, J lost 10 bases, and 16 bases stayed unmatched. The CDR3 totals 18 residues. Here the CDR3 DNA reads TGTGCCAGCAGCCCGACCAGGACTAGCGGGAGGTCAACCCGAGAGCAGTTCTTC. Translating gives CASSPTRTSGRSTREQFF.

This clone was detected only once. The chain joins TRBV6-5 to TRBJ2-7; D might be TRBD1 (6 bases). The CDR3 is 11 residues long. Trimming pared 2 bases from V and 7 bases from J, leaving 6 bases between. Germline assignment: CDR1 MNHEY and CDR2 SVGAGI. In DNA form, the CDR3 reads TGTGCCAGCAGTTACCAGGGGGAGCAGTACTTC. Amino acid sequence: CASSYQGEQYF.